Below are 3 T cell receptor beta chains sequenced from a single sample in a study of T cells in Graves' hyperthyroidism and ophthalmopathy. The CDR3 regions of TCR beta were amplified from RNA transcripts. HTBI primers drove first-round RT-PCR of the TCR CDR3. MiXCR, run by TCRdb on the multiplex PCR reads, gives a single entry per CDR3 protein. The table shows 500,000 to 750,000 distinct CDR3 sequences, with 15% to 18% occurring only once. Specimen: blood. These receptors were collected from a young woman with Graves' hyperthyroidism.

This clonotype was observed many times. This chain uses TRBV12-3 or TRBV12-4 with TRBJ2-2; D is perhaps TRBD2 (6 bases). The germline V and J ends were trimmed by 5 bases and 8 bases, with 18 bases remaining between them. The CDR3 contains 15 residues. This CDR3 is CASSVVSGGTGELFF. The CDR3 region has the DNA TGTGCCAGCAGTGTGGTTAGCGGTGGGACGGGGGAGCTGTTTTTT.

This clonotype was detected ten times or more. The CDR3, as DNA: TGTGCCAGCAGCTTTGGCCCCGGGGACACAGATACGCAGTATTTT. As protein: CASSFGPGDTDTQYF. The rearrangement joins TRBV11-2 to TRBJ2-3; possibly TRBD2 for D (5 bases). This CDR3 has 15 residues. The V end was cut by 3 bases, the J end by 2 bases, with 12 bases between. In germline, CDR1 is SGHAT, CDR2 FQNNGV.

This clonotype was seen ten or more times. V usage is TRBV7-9 and J usage is TRBJ1-1; no clear D gene. The CDR3 extends over 15 amino acids. Trimming took off 4 bases at V and 3 bases at J, with 15 bases between the two ends. CDR1 SEHNR and CDR2 FQNEAQ come from the germline V gene (reference sequence). CDR3: CASSSTVTLHTEAFF. The CDR3, as DNA: TGTGCCAGCAGCTCAACCGTGACATTACACACTGAAGCTTTCTTT.